The sequence of this T cell receptor (beta chain) was determined in a study of beta chain features in type 1 diabetes. Blood was drawn once from each donor into heparinised tubes. The draws averaged around 110 mL. The investigators reverse transcribed all of the isolated RNA, so they sequenced expressed TCRB transcripts. Profiling relied on immunoSEQ multiplex PCR, and the TCRdb table lists in-frame clones only, not all of them. The sample lists roughly 140,000 clones; roughly 8.1% were seen once. The V segment lost 5 bases and the J segment 4 bases; nucleotides outside the gene matches: 10. Germline-derived CDR1 and CDR2 are SEHNR and FQNEAQ (reference sequence). There are 16 residues in the CDR3.

This sequence originates from a man younger than 35 in good health. The chain recombines TRBV7-9 with TRBJ2-5; TRBD2 matches 10 bases. Sequencing input: central memory CD4+ T cells from blood. CDR3 nucleotides: TGTGCCAGCAGCAGATTAAGCGGGGGGGCCGGAGAGACCCAGTACTTC. This sequence encodes CASSRLSGGAGETQYF.